Shown below are 14 T cell receptor beta chains from a single sample sequenced in a study of blood T cell repertoires in COVID-19. Measured with immunoSEQ multiplex PCR; TCRdb has only the in-frame clones, and not every one. The sample comprises nearly 200,000 clones, around four fifths of which are singletons, and 6.5% to 7% rests with the top ten. The specimen sequenced was peripheral blood. These TCRs come from a human donor with acute or convalescent COVID-19. The donor label of this sample is uncertain.

To note about this clone: This CDR3 is also generated by other DNA sequences in the sample. The chain carries TRBV3-1 (or the pseudogene TRBV3-2) and TRBJ2-3; TRBD1 might be the D (6 bases). The V gene lost 4 bases and the J gene lost 1 base, with 9 bases spanning the gap. There are 14 residues in the CDR3. Per the germline V gene, CDR1 is LGHDT and CDR2 is YNNKEL (reference sequence). CDR3 coding DNA: TGTGCCAGCAGCCGATCAGGGGGCACAGATACGCAGTATTTT. It yields the protein CASSRSGGTDTQYF.

This clone came up once. V and J are TRBV11-2 and TRBJ2-7; D is unresolved. The V and J ends lost 1 base and 4 bases respectively, with 11 bases between them. This CDR3 contains 14 residues. Germline V gene lookup returns CDR1 SGHAT and CDR2 FQNNGV. CDR3 residues: CASSLVGRTYEQYF. CDR3 coding DNA: TGTGCCAGCAGCTTAGTTGGCAGAACATACGAGCAGTACTTC.

The V and J genes are TRBV18 and TRBJ2-7, with D perhaps TRBD1 (6 bases). CDR3 size: 16 residues. Trimming removed 4 bases at V and 0 bases at J, with 16 bases between. The germline V gene encodes CDR1 KGHSH and CDR2 LQKENI. CDR3 residues: CASSRSDSRSSYEQYF. The CDR3, as DNA: TGTGCCAGCTCACGATCGGACAGCCGATCCTCCTACGAGCAGTACTTC. Full variable domain (outside the CDR3, taken from reference TRBV18 and TRBJ2-7): NAGVMQNPRHLVRRRGQEARLRCSPMKGHSHVYWYRQLPEEGLKFMVYLQKENIIDESGMPKERFSAEFPKEGPSILRIQQVVRGDSAAYFCASSRSDSRSSYEQYFGPGTRLTVT.

This clone was detected a few times. V gene TRBV10-1 combines with J gene TRBJ2-5; TRBD2 matches at 9 bases. The CDR3 contains 15 residues. Germline V gene data show CDR1 as WNHNN and CDR2 as SYGVQD (reference sequence). Losses at the gene ends were 4 bases for V and 3 bases for J; bases not matched to a gene: 6. CDR3 loop: CASSGEAGGEETQYF. The CDR3 DNA reads TGCGCCAGCAGTGGCGAAGCGGGAGGTGAAGAGACCCAGTACTTC.

The table lists this clone with a count of one. The chain recombines TRBV19 with TRBJ1-2; TRBD1 aligns across 11 bases. Trimming at V came to 3 bases and at J to 8 bases, leaving 8 bases not matched to a gene. CDR3 length: 15 amino acids. From germline, CDR1 is LNHDA and CDR2 SQIVND (reference sequence). CDR3 in DNA: TGTGCCAGTAGTATTCCTCGGACAGGGGGCGAGGGCTACACCTTC. The encoded protein is CASSIPRTGGEGYTF.

The chain joins TRBV5-1 to TRBJ2-3; TRBD2 matches at 7 bases. CDR3 length: 14 residues. CDR1 is SGHRS, CDR2 YFSETQ, per germline. The ends lost 3 bases at V and 4 bases at J; junction bases unmatched: 5. CDR3 region: CASSYSGSSDTQYF. The CDR3 nucleotides are TGCGCCAGCAGCTATAGCGGGTCCTCAGATACGCAGTATTTT.

A single count supports this clone. The J gene is TRBJ1-2, the V gene TRBV30; the D gene is possibly TRBD1 (5 bases). V was clipped by 4 bases and J by 4 bases, with 13 bases between them. This CDR3 has 13 amino acids. CDR1 and CDR2 (germline): GTSNPN, SVGIG (reference sequence). Here the CDR3 reads CAWTGRAVYGYTF. The CDR3 nucleotides read TGTGCCTGGACGGGCAGGGCGGTCTATGGCTACACCTTC.

The V call is TRBV7-3, the J call TRBJ1-3; possibly TRBD1 for D (6 bases). CDR3 length: 14 residues. CDR1 is SGHTA, CDR2 FQGTGA, per germline. V lost 5 bases, J lost 4 bases, and 12 bases lay in between. The CDR3 region has the DNA TGTGCCAGCAGCCTAAGGGACAAAGGAAACACCATATATTTT. Protein sequence: CASSLRDKGNTIYF.

The chain has TRBV28 and TRBJ2-7; maybe TRBD2 (6 bases). Germline CDR1 is MDHEN and CDR2 is SYDVKM. The CDR3 has 14 residues. With 7 bases removed from V and 3 bases from J, the gap between germline ends came to 16 bases. The CDR3 sequence: CASIAQGGNYEQYF. The CDR3 DNA sequence: TGTGCCAGCATCGCGCAGGGAGGTAACTACGAGCAGTACTTC.

The chain is built from TRBV27 and TRBJ2-4; possible D gene TRBD2, 7 bases. Trimming shortened V by 2 bases and J by 3 bases, and 17 bases separated the two germline ends. CDR1 is MNHEY, CDR2 SMNVEV, per germline (reference sequence). There are 17 residues in the CDR3. The CDR3 DNA reads TGTGCCAGCAGTTTAAAGGGGGAGCGGGAACTCAAAAACATTCAGTACTTC. Translated: CASSLKGERELKNIQYF.

This chain links TRBV6-1 with TRBJ2-7; D is ambiguous. Germline CDR1 reads MNHNS; CDR2 reads SASEGT. The CDR3 is 13 residues long. V lost 2 bases and J 3 bases, leaving 8 bases between the germline ends. CDR3 sequence: CASSELTFYEQYF. As DNA, the CDR3 is TGTGCCAGCAGTGAACTGACATTCTACGAGCAGTACTTC.

The V and J genes are TRBV5-1 and TRBJ2-1, with TRBD1 identical over 9 bases. Trimming took 3 bases from V and 10 from J; bases not matched to a gene: 8. The germline V gene encodes CDR1 SGHRS and CDR2 YFSETQ. The CDR3 is 14 amino acids. The CDR3, as DNA: TGCGCCAGCAGCTCTTCCGGGACAGGGACCGAGCAGTTCTTC. Translated: CASSSSGTGTEQFF. The whole variable domain, remainder taken from reference TRBV5-1 and TRBJ2-1, is KAGVTQTPRYLIKTRGQQVTLSCSPISGHRSVSWYQQTPGQGLQFLFEYFSETQRNKGNFPGRFSGRQFSNSRSEMNVSTLELGDSALYLCASSSSGTGTEQFFGPGTRLTVL.

The chain couples TRBV19 to TRBJ2-4, with TRBD2 identical over 9 bases. Unmatched junction bases numbered 4, after V lost 4 bases and J lost 0 bases. The germline CDR1 and CDR2 sequences are LNHDA and SQIVND (reference sequence). The CDR3 extends over 16 amino acids. The CDR3 DNA sequence: TGTGCCAGTAGTACACTAGCGGGCCTAGCCAAAAACATTCAGTACTTC. As protein: CASSTLAGLAKNIQYF.

The V gene is TRBV7-9, the J gene TRBJ2-3; 10 positions match TRBD2. V lost 4 bases and J lost 1; bases outside the gene matches: 2. The CDR3 extends over 15 amino acids. Germline CDR1 is SEHNR and CDR2 is FQNEAQ (reference sequence). The CDR3 region is CASSYLAGGTDTQYF. DNA for the CDR3: TGTGCCAGCAGCTACCTAGCGGGGGGCACAGATACGCAGTATTTT.